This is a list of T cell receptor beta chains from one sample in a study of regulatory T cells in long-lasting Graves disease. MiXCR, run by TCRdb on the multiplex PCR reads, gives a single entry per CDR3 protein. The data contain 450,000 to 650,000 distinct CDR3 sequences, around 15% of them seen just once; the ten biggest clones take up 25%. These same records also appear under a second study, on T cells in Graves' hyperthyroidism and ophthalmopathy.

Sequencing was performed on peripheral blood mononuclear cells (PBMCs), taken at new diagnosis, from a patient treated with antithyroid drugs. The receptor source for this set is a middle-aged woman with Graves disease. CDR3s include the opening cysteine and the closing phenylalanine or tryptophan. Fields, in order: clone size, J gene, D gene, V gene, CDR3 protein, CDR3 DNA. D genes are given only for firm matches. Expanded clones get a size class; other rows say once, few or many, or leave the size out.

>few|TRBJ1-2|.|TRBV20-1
CSANGGTGYGYTF
TGCAGTGCTAACGGGGGCACAGGATATGGCTACACCTTC
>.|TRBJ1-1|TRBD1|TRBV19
CASTRDRAYTEAFF
TGTGCCAGTACCCGAGACAGGGCGTACACTGAAGCTTTCTTT
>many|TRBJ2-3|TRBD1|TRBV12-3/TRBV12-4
CASRQGFTDTQYF
TGCGCCAGCAGACAGGGATTCACAGATACGCAGTATTTT
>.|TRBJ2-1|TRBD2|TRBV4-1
CASSQDRTSSYEQFF
TGCGCCAGCAGCCAAGACAGGACTAGCAGCTATGAGCAGTTCTTC
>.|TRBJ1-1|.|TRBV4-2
CANIQQGGGTEAFF
TGTGCCAACATCCAACAGGGCGGGGGCACTGAAGCTTTCTTT
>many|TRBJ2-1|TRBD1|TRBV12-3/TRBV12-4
CATKQGAYNEQFF
TGTGCCACCAAACAGGGGGCCTACAATGAGCAGTTCTTC
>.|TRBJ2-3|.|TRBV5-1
CASSFQPPTDTQYF
TGCGCCAGCAGCTTCCAGCCGCCCACAGATACGCAGTATTTT
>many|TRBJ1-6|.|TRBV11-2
CASSPSTYSYNSPLHF
TGTGCCAGCAGCCCTTCGACATACTCCTATAATTCACCCCTCCACTTT
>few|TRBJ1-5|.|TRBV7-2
CASSSTGGLNQPQHF
TGTGCCAGCAGCTCCACCGGGGGGCTGAATCAGCCCCAGCATTTT
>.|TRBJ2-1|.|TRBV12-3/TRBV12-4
CASSTKVVNEQFF
TGTGCCAGCAGCACTAAAGTGGTCAATGAGCAGTTCTTC
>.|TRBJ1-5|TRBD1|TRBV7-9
CASSSGDRGEAQHF
TGTGCCAGCAGCTCAGGGGACAGGGGCGAAGCCCAGCATTTT
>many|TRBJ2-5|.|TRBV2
CASSELQETQYF
TGTGCCAGCAGTGAACTCCAAGAGACCCAGTACTTC
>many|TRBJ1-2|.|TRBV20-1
CGTPTVNYGYTF
TGCGGAACTCCGACGGTCAACTATGGCTACACCTTC
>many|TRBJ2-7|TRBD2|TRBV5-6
CASREAGSSYEQYF
TGTGCCAGCCGGGAGGCTGGGAGCTCCTACGAGCAGTACTTC
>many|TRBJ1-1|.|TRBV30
CAWSFTTGKAFF
TGTGCCTGGAGTTTTACAACGGGGAAAGCTTTCTTT
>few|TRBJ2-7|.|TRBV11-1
CASSPPTGRNEQYF
TGTGCCAGCAGCCCCCCAACGGGCCGAAACGAGCAGTACTTC
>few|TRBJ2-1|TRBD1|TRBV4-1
CASSKPGQGNGEQFF
TGCGCCAGCAGCAAACCGGGACAGGGTAACGGTGAGCAGTTCTTC
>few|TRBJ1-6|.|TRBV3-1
CASSHEGRTNSPLHF
TGTGCCAGCAGCCATGAAGGGCGCACCAATTCACCCCTCCACTTT
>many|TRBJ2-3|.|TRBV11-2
CASSLDHTDTDTQYF
TGTGCCAGCAGCTTAGATCACACTGACACAGATACGCAGTATTTT
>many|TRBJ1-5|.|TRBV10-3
CAISESLGGQNQPQHF
TGTGCCATCAGTGAGTCGTTGGGGGGGCAGAATCAGCCCCAGCATTTT
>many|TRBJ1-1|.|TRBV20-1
CSASSGVF
TGCAGTGCTAGTTCAGGGGTCTTT
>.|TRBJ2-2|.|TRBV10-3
CAISEWVANTGELFF
TGTGCCATCAGTGAGTGGGTAGCTAACACCGGGGAGCTGTTTTTT
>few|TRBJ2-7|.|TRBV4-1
CASSQGVAQGRHEQYF
TGCGCCAGCAGCCAAGGGGTGGCGCAGGGTCGCCACGAGCAGTACTTC